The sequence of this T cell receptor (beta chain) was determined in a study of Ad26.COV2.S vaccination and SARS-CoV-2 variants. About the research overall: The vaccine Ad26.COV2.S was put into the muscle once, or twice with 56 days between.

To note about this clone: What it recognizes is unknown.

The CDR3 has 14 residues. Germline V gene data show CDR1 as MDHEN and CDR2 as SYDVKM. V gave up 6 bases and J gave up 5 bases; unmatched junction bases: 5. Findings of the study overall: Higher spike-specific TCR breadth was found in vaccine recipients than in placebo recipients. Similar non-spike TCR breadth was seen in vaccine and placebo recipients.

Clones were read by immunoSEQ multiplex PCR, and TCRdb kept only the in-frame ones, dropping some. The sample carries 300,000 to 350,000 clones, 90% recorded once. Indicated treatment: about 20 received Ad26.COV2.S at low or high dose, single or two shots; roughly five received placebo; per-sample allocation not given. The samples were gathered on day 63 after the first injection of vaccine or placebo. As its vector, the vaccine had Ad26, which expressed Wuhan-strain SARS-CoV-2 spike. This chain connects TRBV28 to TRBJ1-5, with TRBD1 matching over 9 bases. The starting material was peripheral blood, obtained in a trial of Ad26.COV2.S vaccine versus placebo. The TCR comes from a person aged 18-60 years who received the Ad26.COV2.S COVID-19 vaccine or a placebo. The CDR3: CASSIRTGDQPQHF. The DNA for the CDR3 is TGTGCCAGCAGCATTAGGACAGGGGATCAGCCCCAGCATTTT.